The 21 T cell receptor beta chains below come from one sample, sequenced in a study of cytomegalovirus exposure and HLA in healthy donors. Vbeta (60) and Jbeta (13) primers were used in the PCR. The data were produced by immunoSEQ multiplex PCR, yet TCRdb's version contains in-frame clones alone and is incomplete. The sample contains 150,000 to 200,000 clones, more than 70% of which appear only once. Material for sequencing was PBMCs. These receptors were collected from a girl aged 10-17 years in good health and CMV-seropositive.

The V call is TRBV5-1, the J call TRBJ2-1; maybe TRBD1 (6 bases). CDR1 SGHRS and CDR2 YFSETQ come from the germline V gene. V lost 4 bases to trimming and J lost 1 base, with 12 bases between them. The CDR3 spans 15 residues. CDR3: CASSADGTSYNEQFF. For the CDR3, the DNA is TGCGCCAGCAGCGCCGACGGGACATCCTACAATGAGCAGTTCTTC.

V gene TRBV13 combines with J gene TRBJ2-7; 7 bases line up with TRBD2. CDR3 length equals 15 residues. Germline CDR1 PRHDT, CDR2 FYEKMQ (reference sequence). V lost 5 bases and J lost 3; bases outside the gene matches: 10. The CDR3 protein is CASSLGGSEIYEQYF. The CDR3 DNA is TGTGCCAGCAGCCTTGGCGGGAGTGAAATCTACGAGCAGTACTTC.

The chain uses TRBV27 and TRBJ2-7; 12 bases are shared with TRBD2. Germline V gives CDR1 MNHEY, CDR2 SMNVEV (reference sequence). V was pared by 2 bases and J by 1 base, with 0 bases of the junction left unmatched. The CDR3 loop spans 15 amino acids. CDR3 amino acids: CASSLTSGGSYEQYF. In DNA, the CDR3 is TGTGCCAGCAGTTTAACTAGCGGGGGGTCCTACGAGCAGTACTTC.

The V and J genes are TRBV6-6 and TRBJ2-5; the D is unclear. CDR3 length equals 14 residues. Trimming removed 5 bases from V and 1 base from J, with 11 bases in between. Germline CDR1 MNHNY, CDR2 SVGAGI (reference sequence). In DNA form, the CDR3 reads TGTGCCAGCAGTAAACGGTTAGCCCAAGAGACCCAGTACTTC. Its translation: CASSKRLAQETQYF.

A remark on this clone: Other DNA sequences in the same sample also yield this CDR3. This chain uses TRBV19 with TRBJ1-5; 8 bases map to TRBD1. V was pared by 3 bases and J by 6 bases, with 4 bases of the junction left unmatched. The CDR3 runs 14 residues. Per germline, CDR1 LNHDA and CDR2 SQIVND (reference sequence). CDR3 residues: CASSIGQGAQPQHF. Written as DNA, the CDR3 is TGTGCCAGTAGTATTGGGCAGGGGGCTCAGCCCCAGCATTTT.

The chain links TRBV9 to TRBJ2-1, with 12 bases lining up with TRBD2. The V segment lost 3 bases and the J segment 4 bases; nucleotides outside the gene matches: 5. The CDR3 spans 16 residues. Germline V CDR1 and CDR2: SGDLS, YYNGEE. CDR3 amino acids: CASSGPGLAGYNEQFF. DNA for the CDR3: TGTGCCAGCAGCGGGCCAGGACTAGCGGGATACAATGAGCAGTTCTTC.

This sequence joins TRBV11-3 and TRBJ2-1; perhaps TRBD2 as D (5 bases). The germline V and J ends were trimmed by 5 bases and 8 bases, with 10 bases remaining between them. The CDR3 runs to 12 residues. Per germline, CDR1 SGHNT and CDR2 YENEEA. The CDR3 here is CASSEVGDEQFF. DNA of the CDR3: TGTGCCAGCAGCGAAGTCGGGGATGAGCAGTTCTTC.

The chain recombines TRBV6-6 with TRBJ2-7, with 9 bases fitting TRBD1. V shed 6 bases, J shed 6 bases, and the junction held 9 bases outside the gene matches. CDR3 length: 14 amino acids. Germline V gene lookup returns CDR1 MNHNY and CDR2 SVGAGI (reference sequence). In DNA form, the CDR3 reads TGTGCCAGCAGCCCACAGGGGGCGAGTGTCGAGCAGTACTTC. Residues: CASSPQGASVEQYF.

The chain has TRBV27 and TRBJ2-7; 11 bases fit TRBD2. This CDR3 spans 18 amino acids. V trimming: 0 bases; J trimming: 3 bases; junction bases outside the gene matches: 10. Germline V lookup: CDR1 MNHEY, CDR2 SMNVEV (reference sequence). The CDR3 coding sequence is TGTGCCAGCAGTTTATCTAGCGGGAGGGCCTGGAAAGTCTACGAGCAGTACTTC. Its translation: CASSLSSGRAWKVYEQYF.

This clone was seen a few times. The chain uses TRBV7-9 and TRBJ1-1; D might be TRBD1 (6 bases). V dropped 5 bases and J dropped 0 bases, with 13 bases sitting between them. Germline CDR1 is SEHNR and CDR2 is FQNEAQ (reference sequence). CDR3 size: 15 residues. The CDR3 DNA reads as TGTGCCAGCAGCCCGAAGGGGGGGATGAACACTGAAGCTTTCTTT. Translated: CASSPKGGMNTEAFF.

The gene calls are TRBV29-1 and TRBJ1-2, with TRBD1 matching over 10 bases. The germline gives CDR1 SQVTM, CDR2 ANQGSEA. The CDR3 spans 11 residues. Trimming removed 3 bases from V and 10 bases from J; junction bases left unmatched: 2. This chain's CDR3 is CSVEGTGAYTF. The CDR3 nucleotides read TGCAGCGTTGAGGGGACAGGGGCCTACACCTTC. Looking up the rest from reference TRBV29-1 and TRBJ1-2 gives the full variable domain: SAVISQKPSRDICQRGTSLTIQCQVDSQVTMMFWYRQQPGQSLTLIATANQGSEATYESGFVIDKFPISRPNLTFSTLTVSNMSPEDSSIYLCSVEGTGAYTFGSGTRLTVV.

The chain couples TRBV6-4 to TRBJ2-2; 11 positions agree with TRBD2. Germline V CDR1 and CDR2: MRHNA, SNTAGT. The CDR3 is 16 residues long. V was pared by 5 bases and J by 5 bases, with 7 bases of the junction left unmatched. In DNA, the CDR3 is TGTGCCAGCAGTCCTACTAGCGGGAGTTCGACCGGGGAGCTGTTTTTT. Translated: CASSPTSGSSTGELFF.

The table lists this clone with a count of one. The chain recombines TRBV9 with TRBJ1-4, with D possibly being TRBD1 (6 bases). The CDR3 sequence is 17 residues long. Germline V gene lookup returns CDR1 SGDLS and CDR2 YYNGEE. Trimming cost V 3 bases and J 0 bases, with 15 bases left between them. The CDR3 bases are TGTGCCAGCAGCGGAGGTGCTAGGGGGACAACTAATGAAAAACTGTTTTTT. It is translated as CASSGGARGTTNEKLFF.

V usage is TRBV18 and J usage is TRBJ2-2; 11 bases map to TRBD2. This CDR3 region has 15 residues. Germline assignment: CDR1 KGHSH and CDR2 LQKENI. Trimming at V came to 3 bases and at J to 6 bases, leaving 3 bases not matched to a gene. For the CDR3, the DNA is TGTGCCAGCTCACCGGGACTAGCGGCCTCCGGGGAGCTGTTTTTT. Its protein is CASSPGLAASGELFF.

The V call is TRBV11-1, the J call TRBJ1-2; 8 bases align to TRBD1. This CDR3 has 15 amino acids. CDR1 is SGHAT, CDR2 FQDESV, per germline (reference sequence). Trimming cost V 4 bases and J 7 bases; bases outside gene matches: 11. The CDR3 sequence is CASSSRRTGSFGYTF. CDR3 sequence (DNA): TGTGCCAGCAGCTCCCGCCGGACAGGGAGTTTTGGCTACACCTTC.

J is TRBJ2-7 and V is TRBV5-6; maybe TRBD1 (6 bases). Germline V gives CDR1 SGHDT, CDR2 YYEEEE. CDR3 length equals 13 residues. Trimming removed 4 bases at V and 3 bases at J, with 11 bases between. CDR3 coding DNA: TGTGCCAGCAGCATGACAGGCGGCTACGAGCAGTACTTC. Amino acids: CASSMTGGYEQYF.

This clone was observed a single time. The V and J genes are TRBV6-5 and TRBJ1-5; TRBD1 matches at 8 bases. V lost 2 bases to trimming and J lost 6 bases; unmatched junction nucleotides: 3. CDR1 and CDR2 (germline): MNHEY, SVGAGI. This CDR3 has 14 amino acids. This CDR3 is CASSYGQGVQPQHF. CDR3 DNA: TGTGCCAGCAGTTACGGACAGGGAGTTCAGCCCCAGCATTTT.

Only a few counts were recorded for this clone. The genes are TRBV4-2 and TRBJ2-1; 7 nucleotides align to TRBD2. The V gene's germline CDR1 is LGHNA and CDR2 YNFKEQ. V lost 0 bases to trimming and J lost 7 bases; unmatched junction nucleotides: 9. The CDR3 has 16 residues. CDR3 loop: CASSQDGSGAGNEQFF. CDR3 DNA: TGTGCCAGCAGCCAAGATGGGAGCGGAGCGGGGAATGAGCAGTTCTTC.

This clone was detected only a few times. This chain connects TRBV27 to TRBJ1-4; 8 bases map to TRBD1. Germline values: CDR1 MNHEY, CDR2 SMNVEV (reference sequence). The CDR3 sequence is 16 residues long. Unmatched junction bases numbered 6, after V lost 5 bases and J lost 1 base. This chain's CDR3 is CASSADRGVTNEKLFF. CDR3 coding DNA: TGTGCCAGCAGTGCTGACAGGGGAGTAACTAATGAAAAACTGTTTTTT.

This clone has only a few counts. This chain connects TRBV6-5 to TRBJ1-1; 7 positions agree with TRBD1. CDR1 is MNHEY, CDR2 SVGAGI, per germline. V was pared by 8 bases and J by 6 bases, with 9 bases of the junction left unmatched. CDR3 length equals 13 residues. The CDR3 spells CASRWKGTAEAFF. In nucleotides, the CDR3 is TGTGCCAGCCGGTGGAAGGGGACAGCTGAAGCTTTCTTT.

The chain recombines TRBV7-2 with TRBJ2-7; D possibly corresponds to TRBD2 (6 bases). V was cut by 5 bases and J by 7 bases, with 21 bases left in between. CDR1 SGHTA and CDR2 FQGNSA come from the germline V gene. The CDR3 consists of 15 residues. CDR3 residues: CASSLARDSPREQYF. Here the CDR3 DNA reads TGTGCCAGCAGCCTCGCCCGGGACTCCCCTAGAGAGCAGTACTTC.